This is a list of T cell receptor beta chains from one sample in a study of blood T cell repertoires in COVID-19. This table comes from immunoSEQ multiplex PCR, and its TCRdb copy is limited to in-frame clones, with some not included. The sample consists of 150,000 or so clones, about 90% of them appearing once. The sequencing sample was made of peripheral blood. These receptors all come from a human donor in a cohort sampled during active COVID-19. Each CDR3 is given without its conserved first and last residue. The size of a clone is reported for some rows only, either as once, few or many, or as a class for expanded clones.

CDR3 | length | size | V
ASSLGGVQETQY | 12 | NA | TRBV7-2
ASSLGSSSYGYT | 12 | once | TRBV7-9
ASSLGGGRSSYEQY | 14 | NA | TRBV5-4
ASSPGTSGYTDTQY | 14 | NA | TRBV9
ASSQVEGGHRYGYT | 14 | once | TRBV3-1/TRBV3-2
ASKALAGVSETQY | 13 | NA | TRBV27
ASSQFADNTEAF | 12 | NA | TRBV3-1/TRBV3-2
ASSSPLDSFYGYT | 13 | once | TRBV28
ASSPTPEGSEAF | 12 | few | TRBV18
ASSSSGYEQY | 10 | NA | TRBV5-6
ASSPGTGGHSPLH | 13 | few | TRBV7-9
ASSTNAGYSNQPQH | 14 | NA | TRBV6-2/TRBV6-3
ASRGQVENKNIQY | 13 | NA | TRBV6-5
ASSDSSGSRYNEQF | 14 | NA | TRBV25-1
ASSITAGSNQPQH | 13 | NA | TRBV19
AISETGVQSPLH | 12 | NA | TRBV10-3
ASSLQGMGNSPLH | 13 | NA | TRBV7-2
ASSQTSGRLDNEQF | 14 | NA | TRBV14
ASSQGLDSYNEQF | 13 | many | TRBV4-1
ASSLGEWQPQH | 11 | NA | TRBV7-9
ASSPENSGGPLYNEQF | 16 | NA | TRBV5-8
ASSSITQY | 8 | NA | TRBV11-2
ASSYSGPGGGRSYEQY | 16 | NA | TRBV6-2/TRBV6-3
ATSDPRRRYNEQF | 13 | NA | TRBV24-1
ASSPDRLRETQY | 12 | NA | TRBV11-2
ASTLAGSTDTQY | 12 | NA | TRBV5-1
ASSLRDRSLNEQF | 13 | NA | TRBV5-1
ASSLGGRARDEQF | 13 | once | TRBV7-3
ASSLIPAGGARTQY | 14 | NA | TRBV7-8
ASSLSRGTYEQY | 12 | NA | TRBV11-1
SAGDRDEQY | 9 | NA | TRBV20-1
ASSEWGGLRRTRTDTQY | 17 | NA | TRBV2
TITTGNYGYT | 10 | NA | TRBV2
ATSDIGTVETQY | 12 | NA | TRBV24-1
ASSLRDIPNTGELF | 14 | NA | TRBV11-2
ASSNQGTYEQY | 11 | NA | TRBV18
ASSQDLGQGAFNEQY | 15 | NA | TRBV4-3
ASSYSGDGGYGYT | 13 | NA | TRBV6-6
ATSDLSGGHQETQY | 14 | NA | TRBV24-1
ASSLDPTGHTEAF | 13 | NA | TRBV5-4
ASSLSGGPYYEQY | 13 | NA | TRBV11-2
ASSSYRDRSDTQY | 13 | NA | TRBV5-6
ASSQTGGSSYEQY | 13 | NA | TRBV3-1/TRBV3-2
ASSQDRGALYGYT | 13 | NA | TRBV7-2
ASIPRGQGYNQPQH | 14 | NA | TRBV28
ASSLSAGLGAF | 11 | NA | TRBV7-2
ATSRGQGGQETQY | 13 | once | TRBV15
ASRRDRDGYEQY | 12 | NA | TRBV6-5
ASGMGPDTQY | 10 | NA | TRBV12-3/TRBV12-4
ASSQVGQGIAKNIQY | 15 | NA | TRBV3-1/TRBV3-2
ASSGGTSGGQTYEQY | 15 | NA | TRBV5-1
ASSDSGGAAF | 10 | once | TRBV6-4
ASSLQGGDTEAF | 12 | NA | TRBV7-3